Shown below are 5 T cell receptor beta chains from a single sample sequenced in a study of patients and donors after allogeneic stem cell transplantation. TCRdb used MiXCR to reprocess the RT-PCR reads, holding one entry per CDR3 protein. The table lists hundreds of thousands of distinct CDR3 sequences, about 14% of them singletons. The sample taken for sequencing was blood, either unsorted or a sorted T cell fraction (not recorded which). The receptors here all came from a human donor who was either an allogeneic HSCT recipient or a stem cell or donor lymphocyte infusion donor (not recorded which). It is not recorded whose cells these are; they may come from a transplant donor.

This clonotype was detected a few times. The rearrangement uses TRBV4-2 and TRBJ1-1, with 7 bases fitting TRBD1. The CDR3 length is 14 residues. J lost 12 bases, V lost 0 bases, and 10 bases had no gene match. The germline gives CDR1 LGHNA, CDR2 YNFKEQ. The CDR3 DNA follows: TGTGCCAGCAGCCAAGACCCAAGGGACAGTGCGACTTTCTTT. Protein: CASSQDPRDSATFF.

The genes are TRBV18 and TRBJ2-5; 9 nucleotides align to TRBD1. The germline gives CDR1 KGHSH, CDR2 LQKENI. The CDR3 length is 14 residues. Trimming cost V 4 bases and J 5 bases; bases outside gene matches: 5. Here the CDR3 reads CASSHRDREETQYF. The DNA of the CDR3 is TGTGCCAGCTCACACCGGGACAGGGAGGAGACCCAGTACTTC.

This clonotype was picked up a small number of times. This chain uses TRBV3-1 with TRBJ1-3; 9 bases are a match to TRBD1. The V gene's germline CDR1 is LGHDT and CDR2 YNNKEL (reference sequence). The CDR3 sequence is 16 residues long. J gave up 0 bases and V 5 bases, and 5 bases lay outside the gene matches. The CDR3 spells CASSADRGFSGNTIYF. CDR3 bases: TGTGCCAGCAGCGCGGACAGGGGATTCTCTGGAAACACCATATATTTT.

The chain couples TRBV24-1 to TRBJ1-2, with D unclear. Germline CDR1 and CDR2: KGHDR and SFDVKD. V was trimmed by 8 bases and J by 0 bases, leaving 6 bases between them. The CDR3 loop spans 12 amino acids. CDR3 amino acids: CATTRANYGYTF. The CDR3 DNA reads TGTGCCACCACGAGGGCTAACTATGGCTACACCTTC.

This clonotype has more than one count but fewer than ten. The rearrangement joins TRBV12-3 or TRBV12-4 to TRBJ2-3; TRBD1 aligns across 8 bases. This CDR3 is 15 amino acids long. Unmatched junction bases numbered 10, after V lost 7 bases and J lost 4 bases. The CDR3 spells CASTLGTGRSDTQYF. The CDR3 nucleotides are TGTGCCAGCACCCTCGGGACAGGTCGGTCAGATACGCAGTATTTT.